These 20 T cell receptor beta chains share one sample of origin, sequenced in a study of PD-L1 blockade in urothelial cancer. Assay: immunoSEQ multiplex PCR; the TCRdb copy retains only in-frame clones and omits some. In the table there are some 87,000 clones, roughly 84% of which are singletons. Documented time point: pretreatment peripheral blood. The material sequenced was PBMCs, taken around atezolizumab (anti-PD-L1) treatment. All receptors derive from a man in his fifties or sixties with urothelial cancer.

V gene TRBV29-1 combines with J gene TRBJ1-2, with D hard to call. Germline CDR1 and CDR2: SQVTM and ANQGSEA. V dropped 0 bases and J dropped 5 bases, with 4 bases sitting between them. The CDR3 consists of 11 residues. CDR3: CSVEELYGYTF. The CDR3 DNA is TGCAGCGTTGAAGAGTTATATGGCTACACCTTC.

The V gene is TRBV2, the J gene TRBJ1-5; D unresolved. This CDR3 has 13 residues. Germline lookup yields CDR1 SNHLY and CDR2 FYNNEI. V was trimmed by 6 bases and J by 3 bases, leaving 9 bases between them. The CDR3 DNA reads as TGTGCCAGCAGCTGGCAGAACAATCAGCCCCAGCATTTT. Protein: CASSWQNNQPQHF. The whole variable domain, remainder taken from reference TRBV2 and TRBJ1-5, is EPEVTQTPSHQVTQMGQEVILRCVPISNHLYFYWYRQILGQKVEFLVSFYNNEISEKSEIFDDQFSVERPDGSNFTLKIRSTKLEDSAMYFCASSWQNNQPQHFGDGTRLSIL.

In DNA, the CDR3 is TGTGCCAGCAGCCCCAGGACTAGCGGCTACGAGCAGTACTTC. Protein product: CASSPRTSGYEQYF. The gene calls are TRBV27 and TRBJ2-7; 10 bases agree with TRBD2. The CDR3 runs to 14 residues. Germline CDR1 is MNHEY and CDR2 is SMNVEV (reference sequence). Unmatched junction bases numbered 5, after V lost 6 bases and J lost 3 bases.

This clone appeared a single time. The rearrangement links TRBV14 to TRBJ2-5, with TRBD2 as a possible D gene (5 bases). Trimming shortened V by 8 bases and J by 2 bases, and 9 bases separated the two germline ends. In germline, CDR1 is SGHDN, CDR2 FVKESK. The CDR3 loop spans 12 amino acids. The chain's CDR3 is CASGRTQETQYF. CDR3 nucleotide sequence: TGTGCCAGCGGGAGAACTCAAGAGACCCAGTACTTC.

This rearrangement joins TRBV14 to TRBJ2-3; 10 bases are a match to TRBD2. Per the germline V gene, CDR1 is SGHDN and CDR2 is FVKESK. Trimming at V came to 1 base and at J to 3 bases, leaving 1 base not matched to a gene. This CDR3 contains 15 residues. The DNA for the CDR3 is TGTGCCAGCAGCCAAGGAGCGGGGGGGACAGATACGCAGTATTTT. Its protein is CASSQGAGGTDTQYF.

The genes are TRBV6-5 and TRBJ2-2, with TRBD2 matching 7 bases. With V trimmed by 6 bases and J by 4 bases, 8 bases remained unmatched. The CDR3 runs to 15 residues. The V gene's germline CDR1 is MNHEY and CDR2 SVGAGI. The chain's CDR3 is CASRAGTTVTGELFF. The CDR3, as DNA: TGTGCCAGCAGAGCCGGGACTACCGTCACCGGGGAGCTGTTTTTT.

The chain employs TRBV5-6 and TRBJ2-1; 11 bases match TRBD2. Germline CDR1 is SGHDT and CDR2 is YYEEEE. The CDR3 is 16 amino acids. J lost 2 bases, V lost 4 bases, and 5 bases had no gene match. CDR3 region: CASSRLGLAAYNEQFF. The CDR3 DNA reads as TGTGCCAGCAGCCGATTGGGACTAGCGGCCTACAATGAGCAGTTCTTC.

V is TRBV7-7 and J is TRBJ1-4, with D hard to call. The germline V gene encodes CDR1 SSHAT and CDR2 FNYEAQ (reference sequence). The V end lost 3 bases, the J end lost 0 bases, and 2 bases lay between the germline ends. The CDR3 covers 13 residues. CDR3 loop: CASSFTTNEKLFF. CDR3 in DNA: TGTGCCAGCAGCTTCACAACTAATGAAAAACTGTTTTTT.

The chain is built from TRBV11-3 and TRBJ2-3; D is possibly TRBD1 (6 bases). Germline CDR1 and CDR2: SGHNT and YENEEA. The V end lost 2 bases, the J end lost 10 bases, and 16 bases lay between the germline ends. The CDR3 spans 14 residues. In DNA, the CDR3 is TGTGCCAGCAGCTTATCCGGACCCTCAGGGGCGCAGTATTTT. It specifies CASSLSGPSGAQYF.

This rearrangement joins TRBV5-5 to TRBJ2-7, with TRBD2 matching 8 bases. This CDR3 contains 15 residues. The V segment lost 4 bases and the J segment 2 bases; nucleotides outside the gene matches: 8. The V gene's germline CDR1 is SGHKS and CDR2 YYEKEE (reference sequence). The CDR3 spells CASSPRLAMAYEQYF. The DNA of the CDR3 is TGTGCCAGCAGCCCCCGACTAGCGATGGCCTACGAGCAGTACTTC.

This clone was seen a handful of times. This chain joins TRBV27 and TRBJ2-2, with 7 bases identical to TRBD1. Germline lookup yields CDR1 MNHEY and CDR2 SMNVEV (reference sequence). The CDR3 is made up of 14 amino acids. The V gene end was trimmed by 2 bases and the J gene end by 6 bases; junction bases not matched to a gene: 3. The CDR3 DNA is TGTGCCAGCAGTTTAAAGGGGGCCCCCGGGGAGCTGTTTTTT. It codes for CASSLKGAPGELFF.

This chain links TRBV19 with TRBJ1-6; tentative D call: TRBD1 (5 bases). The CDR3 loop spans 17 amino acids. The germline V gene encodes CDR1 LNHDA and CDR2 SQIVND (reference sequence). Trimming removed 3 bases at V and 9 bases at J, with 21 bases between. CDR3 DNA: TGTGCCAGTAGTATGGTTTCGTCAGGGTTTCGAGGTTCACCCCTCCACTTT. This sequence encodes CASSMVSSGFRGSPLHF. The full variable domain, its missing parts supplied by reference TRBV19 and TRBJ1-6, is DGGITQSPKYLFRKEGQNVTLSCEQNLNHDAMYWYRQDPGQGLRLIYYSQIVNDFQKGDIAEGYSVSREKKESFPLTVTSAQKNPTAFYLCASSMVSSGFRGSPLHFGNGTRLTVT.

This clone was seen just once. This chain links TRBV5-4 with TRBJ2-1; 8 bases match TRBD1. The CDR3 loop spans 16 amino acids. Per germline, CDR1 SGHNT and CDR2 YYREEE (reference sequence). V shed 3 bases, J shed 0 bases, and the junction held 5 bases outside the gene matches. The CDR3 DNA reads TGTGCCAGCAGCTCCGGGACAGGAAGCTCCTACAATGAGCAGTTCTTC. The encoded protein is CASSSGTGSSYNEQFF.

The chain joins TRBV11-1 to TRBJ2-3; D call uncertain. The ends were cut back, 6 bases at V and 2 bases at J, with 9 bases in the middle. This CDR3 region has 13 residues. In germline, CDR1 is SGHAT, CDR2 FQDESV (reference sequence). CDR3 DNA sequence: TGTGCCAGCAGAAGCGACCCCACAGATACGCAGTATTTT. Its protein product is CASRSDPTDTQYF. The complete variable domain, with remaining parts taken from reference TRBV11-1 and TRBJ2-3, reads EAEVAQSPRYKITEKSQAVAFWCDPISGHATLYWYRQILGQGPELLVQFQDESVVDDSQLPKDRFSAERLKGVDSTLKIQPAELGDSAMYLCASRSDPTDTQYFGPGTRLTVL.

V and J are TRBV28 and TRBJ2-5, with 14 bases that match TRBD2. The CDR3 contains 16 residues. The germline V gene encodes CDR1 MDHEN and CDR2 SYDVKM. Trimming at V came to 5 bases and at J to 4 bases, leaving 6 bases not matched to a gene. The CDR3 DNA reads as TGTGCCAGCAGTGTGACTAGCGGGGGGGCTACAGAGACCCAGTACTTC. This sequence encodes CASSVTSGGATETQYF.

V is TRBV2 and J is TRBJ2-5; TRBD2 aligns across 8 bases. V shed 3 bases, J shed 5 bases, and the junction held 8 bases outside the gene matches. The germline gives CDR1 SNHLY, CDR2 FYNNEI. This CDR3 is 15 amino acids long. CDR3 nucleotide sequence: TGTGCCAGCAGTGATTTTGGAGCGGGGGTTGAGACCCAGTACTTC. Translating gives CASSDFGAGVETQYF.

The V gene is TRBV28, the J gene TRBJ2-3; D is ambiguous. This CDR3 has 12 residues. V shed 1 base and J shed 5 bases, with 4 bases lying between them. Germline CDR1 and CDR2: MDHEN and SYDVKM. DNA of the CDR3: TGTGCCAGCAGTTTATCCATAGATACGCAGTATTTT. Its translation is CASSLSIDTQYF.

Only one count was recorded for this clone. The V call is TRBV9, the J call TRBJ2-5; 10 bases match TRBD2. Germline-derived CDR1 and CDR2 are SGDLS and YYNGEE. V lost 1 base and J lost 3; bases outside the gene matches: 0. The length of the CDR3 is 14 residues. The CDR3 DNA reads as TGTGCCAGCAGCGTAACTAGCGGGAAAGAGACCCAGTACTTC. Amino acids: CASSVTSGKETQYF.

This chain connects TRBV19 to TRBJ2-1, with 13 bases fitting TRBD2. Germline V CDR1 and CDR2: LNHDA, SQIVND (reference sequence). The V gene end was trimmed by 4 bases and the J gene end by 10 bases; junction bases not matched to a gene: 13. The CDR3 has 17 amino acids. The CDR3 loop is CASSTHGTSGARGEQFF. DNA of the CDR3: TGTGCCAGTAGTACCCACGGGACTAGCGGGGCCCGTGGGGAGCAGTTCTTC.

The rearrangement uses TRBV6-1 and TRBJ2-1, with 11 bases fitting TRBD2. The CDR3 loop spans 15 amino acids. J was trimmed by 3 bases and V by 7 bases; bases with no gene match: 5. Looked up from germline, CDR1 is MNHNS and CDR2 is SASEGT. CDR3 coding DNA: TGTGCCAGCAAGACTAGCGGGATACTCTACAATGAGCAGTTCTTC. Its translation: CASKTSGILYNEQFF.